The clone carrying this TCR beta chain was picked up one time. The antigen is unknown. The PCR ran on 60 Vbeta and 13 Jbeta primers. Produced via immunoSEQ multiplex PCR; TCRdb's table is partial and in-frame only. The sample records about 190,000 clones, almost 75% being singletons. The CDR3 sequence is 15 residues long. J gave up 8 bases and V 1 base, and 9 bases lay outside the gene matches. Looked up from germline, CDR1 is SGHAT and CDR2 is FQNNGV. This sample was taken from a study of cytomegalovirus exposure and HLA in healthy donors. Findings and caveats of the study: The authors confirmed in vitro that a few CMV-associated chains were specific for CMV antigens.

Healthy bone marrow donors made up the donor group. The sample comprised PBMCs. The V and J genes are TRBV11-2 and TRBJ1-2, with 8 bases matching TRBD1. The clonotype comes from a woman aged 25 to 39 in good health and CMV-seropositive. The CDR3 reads CASSLAPQGVWGYTF. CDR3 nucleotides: TGTGCCAGCAGCTTAGCCCCACAGGGGGTTTGGGGCTACACCTTC.